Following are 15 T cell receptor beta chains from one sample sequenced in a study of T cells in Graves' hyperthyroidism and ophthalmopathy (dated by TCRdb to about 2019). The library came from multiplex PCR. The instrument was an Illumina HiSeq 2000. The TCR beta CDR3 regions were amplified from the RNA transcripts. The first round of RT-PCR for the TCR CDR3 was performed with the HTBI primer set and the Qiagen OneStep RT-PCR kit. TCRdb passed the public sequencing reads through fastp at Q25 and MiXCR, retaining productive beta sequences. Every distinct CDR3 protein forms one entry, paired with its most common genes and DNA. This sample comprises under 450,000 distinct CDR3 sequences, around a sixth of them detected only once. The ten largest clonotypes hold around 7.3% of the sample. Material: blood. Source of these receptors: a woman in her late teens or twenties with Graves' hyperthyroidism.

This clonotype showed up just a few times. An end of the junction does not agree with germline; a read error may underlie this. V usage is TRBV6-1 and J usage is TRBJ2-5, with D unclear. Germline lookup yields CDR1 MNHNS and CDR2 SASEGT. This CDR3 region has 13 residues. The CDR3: CASSSARQEAQYF. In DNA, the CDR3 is TGTGCCAGCAGTTCGGCCAGACAAGAGGCCCAGTACTTC.

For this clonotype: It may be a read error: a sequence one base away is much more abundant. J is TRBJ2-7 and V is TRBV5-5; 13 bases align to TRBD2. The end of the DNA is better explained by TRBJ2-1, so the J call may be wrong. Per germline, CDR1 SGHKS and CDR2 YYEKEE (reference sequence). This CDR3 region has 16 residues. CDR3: CASSLSGTSGTYEQFF. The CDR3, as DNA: TGTGCCAGCAGCTTGTCCGGGACTAGCGGGACCTACGAGCAGTTCTTC.

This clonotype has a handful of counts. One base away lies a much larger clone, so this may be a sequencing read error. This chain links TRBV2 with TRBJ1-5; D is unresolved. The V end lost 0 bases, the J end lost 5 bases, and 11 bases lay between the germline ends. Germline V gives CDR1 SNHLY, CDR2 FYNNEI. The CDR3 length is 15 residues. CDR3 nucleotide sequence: TGTGCCAGCAGTGAAGCGCTTCTGAGGGATCAGCCCCAGCATTTT. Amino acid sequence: CASSEALLRDQPQHF.

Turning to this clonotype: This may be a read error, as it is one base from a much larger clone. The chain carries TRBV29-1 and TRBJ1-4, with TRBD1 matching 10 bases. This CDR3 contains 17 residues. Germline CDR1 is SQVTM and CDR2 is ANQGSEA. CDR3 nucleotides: TGCAGCGTTGTGGGGACAGGGGCCTTTGGAACTGATGAAAAACTGTTTTTT. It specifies CSVVGTGAFGTDEKLFF.

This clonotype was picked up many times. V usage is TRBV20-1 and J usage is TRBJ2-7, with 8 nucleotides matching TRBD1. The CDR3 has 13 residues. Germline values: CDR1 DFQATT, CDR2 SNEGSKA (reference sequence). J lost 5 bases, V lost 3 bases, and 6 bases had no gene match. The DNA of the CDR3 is TGCAGTGCTAGGTTGGCAGGGGGCCACGAGCAGTACTTC. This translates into CSARLAGGHEQYF.

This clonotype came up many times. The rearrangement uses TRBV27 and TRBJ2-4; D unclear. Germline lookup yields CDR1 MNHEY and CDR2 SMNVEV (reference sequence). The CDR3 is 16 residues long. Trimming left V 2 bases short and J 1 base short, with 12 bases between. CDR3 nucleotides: TGTGCCAGCAGTTTAGACACCTCGACGGCCAAAAACATTCAGTACTTC. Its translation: CASSLDTSTAKNIQYF.

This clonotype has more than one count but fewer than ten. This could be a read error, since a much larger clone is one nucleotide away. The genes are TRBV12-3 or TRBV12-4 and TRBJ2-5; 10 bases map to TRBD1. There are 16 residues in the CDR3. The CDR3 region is CASSARQGAGEETRYF. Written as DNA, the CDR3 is TGTGCCAGCAGTGCCCGACAGGGGGCGGGGGAAGAGACCCGGTACTTC.

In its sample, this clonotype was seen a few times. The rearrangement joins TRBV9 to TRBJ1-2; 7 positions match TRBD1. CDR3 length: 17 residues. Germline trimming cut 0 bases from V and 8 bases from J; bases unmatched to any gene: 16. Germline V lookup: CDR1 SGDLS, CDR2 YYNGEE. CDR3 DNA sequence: TGTGCCAGCAGCGTAGCGGGCAGGGGCGCGCTACAGGGGGGCTACACCTTC. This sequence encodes CASSVAGRGALQGGYTF.

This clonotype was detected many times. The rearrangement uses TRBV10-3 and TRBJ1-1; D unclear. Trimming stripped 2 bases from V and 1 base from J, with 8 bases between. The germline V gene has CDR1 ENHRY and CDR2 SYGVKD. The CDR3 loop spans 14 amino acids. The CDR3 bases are TGTGCCATCAGTGAGGGACCCGAGAACACTGAAGCTTTCTTT. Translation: CAISEGPENTEAFF.

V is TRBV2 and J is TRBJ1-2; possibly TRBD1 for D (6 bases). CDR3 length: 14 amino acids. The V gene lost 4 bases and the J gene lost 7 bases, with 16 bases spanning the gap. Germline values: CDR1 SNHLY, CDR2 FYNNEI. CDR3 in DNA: TGTGCCAGCAGTGTGGGGCAGGGGAGGGGTGGCTACACCTTC. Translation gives CASSVGQGRGGYTF.

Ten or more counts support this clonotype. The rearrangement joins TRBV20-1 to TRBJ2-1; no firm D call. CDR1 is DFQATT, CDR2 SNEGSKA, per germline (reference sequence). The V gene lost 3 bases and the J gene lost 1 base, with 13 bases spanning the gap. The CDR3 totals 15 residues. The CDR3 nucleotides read TGCAGTGCTAGGGGCGTGTTTTTATCCTACAATGAGCAGTTCTTC. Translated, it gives CSARGVFLSYNEQFF.

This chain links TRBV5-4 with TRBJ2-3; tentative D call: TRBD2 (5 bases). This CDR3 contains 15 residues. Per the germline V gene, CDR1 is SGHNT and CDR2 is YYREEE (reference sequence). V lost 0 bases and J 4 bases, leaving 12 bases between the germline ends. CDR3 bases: TGTGCCAGCAGCTTGGGGACTCCTAGGGCAGATACGCAGTATTTT. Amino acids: CASSLGTPRADTQYF.

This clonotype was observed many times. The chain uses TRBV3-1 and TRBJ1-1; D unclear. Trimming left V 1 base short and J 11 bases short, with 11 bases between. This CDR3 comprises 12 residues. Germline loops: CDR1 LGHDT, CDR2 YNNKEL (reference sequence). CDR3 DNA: TGTGCCAGCAGCCAAGTCTTCCAGGCGGCTTTCTTT. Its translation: CASSQVFQAAFF.

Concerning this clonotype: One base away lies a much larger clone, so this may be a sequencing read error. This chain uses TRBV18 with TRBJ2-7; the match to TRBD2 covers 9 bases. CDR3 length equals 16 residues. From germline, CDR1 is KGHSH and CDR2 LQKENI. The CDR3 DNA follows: TGTGCCAGCTCACCCTTTAGCGGGGGTAGCTCCTACGAGCGGTACTTC. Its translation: CASSPFSGGSSYERYF. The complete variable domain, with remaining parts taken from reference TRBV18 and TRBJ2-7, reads NAGVMQNPRHLVRRRGQEARLRCSPMKGHSHVYWYRQLPEEGLKFMVYLQKENIIDESGMPKERFSAEFPKEGPSILRIQQVVRGDSAAYFCASSPFSGGSSYERYFGPGTRLTVT.

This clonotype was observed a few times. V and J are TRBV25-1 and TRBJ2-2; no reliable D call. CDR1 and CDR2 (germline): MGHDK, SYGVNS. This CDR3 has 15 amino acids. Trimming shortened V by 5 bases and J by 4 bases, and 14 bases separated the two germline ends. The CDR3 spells CASSPTFKATGELFF. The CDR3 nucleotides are TGTGCCAGCAGTCCAACTTTTAAAGCCACCGGGGAGCTGTTTTTT.